Below, 23 T cell receptor beta chains from the same sample are listed, as sequenced in a study of regulatory T cells in long-lasting Graves disease. Combining iRepertoire HTBI primers with Arm-PCR of CDR3 regions, the authors built TCR beta libraries. In TCRdb, the multiplex PCR reads were re-called with MiXCR into one record per CDR3 protein. The sample has under 450,000 distinct CDR3 sequences, 15% to 20% seen once; the top ten hold roughly 21%. The time point: newly diagnosed GD, antithyroid drugs for less than 3 months. Following extraction of RNA from PBMCs, that RNA was used to make the TCR library. This sample also appeared in a second study, on T cells in Graves' hyperthyroidism and ophthalmopathy.

Here the sequenced sample was peripheral blood mononuclear cells (PBMCs), taken at new diagnosis, from a patient treated with antithyroid drugs. Every receptor here comes from a woman younger than 35 with Graves disease.

This clonotype has a count of ten or more. J is TRBJ1-1 and V is TRBV5-8; D not resolved. In germline, CDR1 is SGHTS, CDR2 YDEGEE. CDR3 length: 12 residues. V lost 1 base and J lost 3, with 4 bases in between. This chain's CDR3 is CASSLRHTEAFF. In DNA form, the CDR3 reads TGTGCCAGCAGCTTGCGGCACACTGAAGCTTTCTTT.

The rearrangement joins TRBV5-1 to TRBJ1-3; D gene uncertain. The ends were cut back, 0 bases at V and 0 bases at J, with 7 bases in the middle. Germline V CDR1 and CDR2: SGHRS, YFSETQ. The CDR3 consists of 15 residues. CDR3 region: CASSLGPYSGNTIYF. The CDR3 DNA sequence: TGCGCCAGCAGCTTGGGGCCGTACTCTGGAAACACCATATATTTT.

This clonotype was found many times. This chain uses TRBV6-1 with TRBJ2-3; 10 bases map to TRBD2. Germline CDR1 MNHNS, CDR2 SASEGT. The V gene end was trimmed by 6 bases and the J gene end by 3 bases; junction bases not matched to a gene: 6. The CDR3 spans 15 residues. CDR3 coding DNA: TGTGCCAGCAGATTCAGCGGGAGGGCTACAGATACGCAGTATTTT. It codes for CASRFSGRATDTQYF.

This clonotype was observed a few times. The V and J genes are TRBV30 and TRBJ1-2; 7 positions match TRBD1. Trimming cost V 8 bases and J 4 bases; bases outside gene matches: 10. In germline, CDR1 is GTSNPN, CDR2 SVGIG (reference sequence). The CDR3 covers 13 residues. CDR3 loop: CAGQGDSPYGYTF. The CDR3 DNA reads TGTGCCGGCCAGGGGGACAGTCCCTATGGCTACACCTTC.

Ten or more counts support this clonotype. This rearrangement joins TRBV28 to TRBJ2-5; a possible D gene is TRBD2 (5 bases). Germline V gives CDR1 MDHEN, CDR2 SYDVKM. The V end was cut by 2 bases, the J end by 4 bases, with 11 bases between. CDR3 length: 14 amino acids. Written as DNA, the CDR3 is TGTGCCAGCAGTTTAAGACTCAGCGGAGAGACCCAGTACTTC. Translation: CASSLRLSGETQYF.

This clonotype was counted ten times or more. The gene calls are TRBV30 and TRBJ1-2; no firm D call. Germline V lookup: CDR1 GTSNPN, CDR2 SVGIG (reference sequence). Between the trimmed V and J ends, which lost 1 base and 4 bases, there was a span of 13 bases. This CDR3 comprises 14 residues. This chain's CDR3 is CAWSGRPKGYGYTF. DNA for the CDR3: TGTGCCTGGAGTGGGCGCCCTAAGGGCTATGGCTACACCTTC.

The rearrangement uses TRBV19 and TRBJ1-2, with a tentative D call TRBD1 (6 bases). The germline V and J ends were trimmed by 0 bases and 6 bases, with 14 bases remaining between them. From germline, CDR1 is LNHDA and CDR2 SQIVND (reference sequence). CDR3 length: 15 amino acids. The CDR3 region is CASSIDPGQANGYTF. The CDR3 DNA sequence: TGTGCCAGTAGTATAGATCCGGGACAAGCAAATGGCTACACCTTC.

The table lists this clonotype with many counts. J is TRBJ2-7 and V is TRBV7-8, with 7 bases lining up with TRBD2. With 5 bases clipped from V and 3 bases from J, the junction kept 13 bases outside the gene matches. CDR1 is SGHVS and CDR2 is FQNEAQ in the germline V gene. The length of the CDR3 is 16 residues. CDR3 DNA sequence: TGTGCCAGCAGCAACCGAATGGGGGAGGGCCACTACGAGCAGTACTTC. It yields the protein CASSNRMGEGHYEQYF.

This clonotype has a count of ten or more. CDR3 amino acids: CASSVVSLWVNRRWGEQFF. The CDR3 DNA reads as TGTGCCAGCAGCGTAGTGTCGCTCTGGGTAAACCGCCGGTGGGGTGAGCAGTTCTTC. The chain has TRBV9 and TRBJ2-1; D is unresolved. The V and J ends lost 0 bases and 9 bases respectively, with 28 bases between them. Germline V lookup: CDR1 SGDLS, CDR2 YYNGEE. CDR3 length equals 19 residues.

This clonotype was detected ten times or more. The chain links TRBV20-1 to TRBJ2-7; TRBD2 is a possible D gene (5 bases). The germline gives CDR1 DFQATT, CDR2 SNEGSKA (reference sequence). Trimming pared 1 base from V and 1 base from J, leaving 14 bases between. The CDR3 is made up of 15 amino acids. The chain's CDR3 is CSARVVDLSSYEQYF. Here the CDR3 DNA reads TGCAGTGCTAGAGTTGTGGACTTGTCTTCCTACGAGCAGTACTTC.

The chain is built from TRBV19 and TRBJ1-5; TRBD1 is a possible D gene (5 bases). CDR3 length: 13 amino acids. Germline V gene lookup returns CDR1 LNHDA and CDR2 SQIVND (reference sequence). In nucleotides, the CDR3 is TGTGGTTCTGGGGGATTGGGCAATCAGCCCCAGCATTTT. This codes for CGSGGLGNQPQHF.

This clonotype showed up just a few times. The J gene is TRBJ2-5, the V gene TRBV18, with D uncertain. The CDR3 length is 12 residues. The V end was cut by 6 bases, the J end by 5 bases, with 10 bases between. From germline, CDR1 is KGHSH and CDR2 LQKENI. DNA of the CDR3: TGTGCCAGCTCGGAAAAAATTGAGACCCAGTACTTC. Protein product: CASSEKIETQYF.

The chain joins TRBV20-1 to TRBJ1-5, with TRBD1 matching 11 bases. The CDR3 consists of 15 residues. Germline CDR1 DFQATT, CDR2 SNEGSKA (reference sequence). J gave up 6 bases and V 4 bases, and 8 bases lay outside the gene matches. CDR3 sequence reads: CSAIRTGGAGQPQHF. The DNA of the CDR3 is TGCAGTGCTATCCGGACAGGGGGCGCAGGTCAGCCCCAGCATTTT.

This clonotype was recorded at least ten times. The chain employs TRBV7-9 and TRBJ2-1; the D gene is possibly TRBD1 (5 bases). Trimming removed 1 base at V and 10 bases at J, with 8 bases between. CDR1 and CDR2 (germline): SEHNR, FQNEAQ (reference sequence). The CDR3 consists of 12 residues. The CDR3 is CASSLVGVEQFF. The CDR3 DNA sequence: TGTGCCAGCAGCTTAGTAGGGGTAGAGCAGTTCTTC. The full variable domain, completed using reference TRBV7-9 and TRBJ2-1, is DTGVSQNPRHKITKRGQNVTFRCDPISEHNRLYWYRQTLGQGPEFLTYFQNEAQLEKSRLLSDRFSAERPKGSFSTLEIQRTEQGDSAMYLCASSLVGVEQFFGPGTRLTVL.

This clonotype was counted between two and nine times. The CDR3 region has the DNA TGTGCCAGCACAGGGGTCGATCAGCCCCAGCATTTT. Its protein is CASTGVDQPQHF. The chain joins TRBV28 to TRBJ1-5; possible D gene TRBD1, 6 bases. The germline V and J ends were trimmed by 7 bases and 5 bases, with 9 bases remaining between them. CDR3 length: 12 residues. Per the germline V gene, CDR1 is MDHEN and CDR2 is SYDVKM.

This clonotype was picked up many times. This chain uses TRBV11-2 with TRBJ1-2; TRBD1 matches at 7 bases. CDR3 length: 18 residues. J lost 4 bases, V lost 4 bases, and 18 bases had no gene match. Germline values: CDR1 SGHAT, CDR2 FQNNGV. CDR3 DNA: TGTGCCAGCAGCTCCGGGGGGGGAAGACAGGGCTCTGGCTATGGCTACACCTTC. It translates to CASSSGGGRQGSGYGYTF.

There are a few counts of this clonotype. The chain is built from TRBV5-4 and TRBJ2-7; a possible D gene is TRBD1 (5 bases). This CDR3 has 14 residues. Deletions cut 4 bases from V and 0 bases from J, with 11 bases between. Germline V gene lookup returns CDR1 SGHNT and CDR2 YYREEE (reference sequence). The CDR3 DNA reads as TGTGCCAGCAGCCACGACAGTTCCTCCTACGAGCAGTACTTC. As protein: CASSHDSSSYEQYF.

This clonotype was observed a few times. CDR3 loop: CASSASGAVNYEQYF. CDR3 DNA sequence: TGTGCCAGCAGTGCCTCAGGGGCGGTTAATTACGAGCAGTACTTC. The rearrangement uses TRBV6-2 or TRBV6-3 and TRBJ2-7; tentatively, D is TRBD1 (6 bases). Germline V lookup: CDR1 MNHEY, CDR2 SVGEGT. The CDR3 spans 15 residues. The ends were cut back, 5 bases at V and 4 bases at J, with 18 bases in the middle.

The sample holds many counts of this clonotype. V is TRBV7-9 and J is TRBJ1-2; possibly TRBD1 for D (6 bases). The germline CDR1 and CDR2 sequences are SEHNR and FQNEAQ (reference sequence). The CDR3 covers 14 residues. Trimming removed 0 bases from V and 3 bases from J, with 8 bases in between. The CDR3 reads CASSLATGHYGYTF. CDR3 coding DNA: TGTGCCAGCAGCTTAGCTACAGGGCACTATGGCTACACCTTC.

This clonotype was detected only a few times. The rearrangement links TRBV6-1 to TRBJ2-2, with TRBD1 identical over 11 bases. The CDR3 has 17 residues. V lost 6 bases and J lost 6; bases outside the gene matches: 12. CDR1 MNHNS and CDR2 SASEGT come from the germline V gene. CDR3 sequence (DNA): TGTGCCAGCAGACGGGACAGGGGGGCAAAAGGTGCCGGGGAGCTGTTTTTT. Translation gives CASRRDRGAKGAGELFF.

This clonotype has at least ten counts. The V gene is TRBV2, the J gene TRBJ2-7, with 12 positions matching TRBD2. Germline CDR1 is SNHLY and CDR2 is FYNNEI. With V trimmed by 3 bases and J by 6 bases, 6 bases remained unmatched. The CDR3 extends over 15 amino acids. The CDR3 spells CASSESPSGRAEQYF. The CDR3 DNA follows: TGTGCCAGCAGTGAGTCGCCTAGCGGGAGGGCCGAGCAGTACTTC.

The J gene is TRBJ2-1, the V gene TRBV14; D is perhaps TRBD1 or TRBD2 (5 bases each). CDR3 size: 16 residues. Per germline, CDR1 SGHDN and CDR2 FVKESK. With 5 bases removed from V and 0 bases from J, the gap between germline ends came to 14 bases. CDR3 amino acids: CASSDDRLTSYNEQFF. CDR3 coding DNA: TGTGCCAGCAGCGATGACAGACTAACCTCCTACAATGAGCAGTTCTTC.

This clonotype was seen ten or more times. This chain joins TRBV30 and TRBJ2-1; possibly TRBD2 for D (6 bases). The CDR3 length is 14 residues. V lost 1 base and J 5 bases, leaving 12 bases between the germline ends. Germline lookup yields CDR1 GTSNPN and CDR2 SVGIG (reference sequence). The CDR3 DNA sequence: TGTGCCTGGAGTGCCAGCGGGTTAAACAATGAGCAGTTCTTC. Its translation: CAWSASGLNNEQFF.